This section outlines one TCR beta chain sequence together with its context. The data derive from a study of blood T cell repertoires in COVID-19. Looking at the study overall: From the United States, Italy and Spain came samples of acute and convalescent COVID-19. Nucleic acid was either cDNA or gDNA, and it came from T cells, B-cell-depleted T cells, or PBMCs.

Original processing notes: Amplification of reference gene primers provided the estimated nucleated cell counts. This table comes from immunoSEQ multiplex PCR, and its TCRdb copy is limited to in-frame clones, with some not included. For V, J and clone size, that table is used; D and trimming come from the DNA. This table holds about 210,000 clones, 82% found once. Seattle participants joined during active infection and were tracked over time. Trimming pared 5 bases from V and 0 bases from J, leaving 14 bases between. Per germline, CDR1 SQVTM and CDR2 ANQGSEA. This CDR3 has 15 amino acids. Sequenced input: peripheral blood. The chain carries TRBV29-1 and TRBJ2-1, with a weak D call TRBD2 (7 bases). The sequence was obtained from a woman in her 70s with COVID-19, enrolled during active disease. The CDR3 DNA reads as TGCAGCGTTTTCAGCGGGACAAGCTCCTACAATGAGCAGTTCTTC. It encodes CSVFSGTSSYNEQFF.